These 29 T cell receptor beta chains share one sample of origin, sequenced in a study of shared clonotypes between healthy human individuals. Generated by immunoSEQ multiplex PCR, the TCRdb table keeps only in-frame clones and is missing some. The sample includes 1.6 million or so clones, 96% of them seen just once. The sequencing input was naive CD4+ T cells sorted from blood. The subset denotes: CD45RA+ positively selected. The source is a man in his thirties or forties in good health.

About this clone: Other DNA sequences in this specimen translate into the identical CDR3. CDR3 amino acids: CASSSGQGGEKLFF. The DNA of the CDR3 is TGTGCCAGCAGCTCCGGACAGGGAGGTGAAAAACTGTTTTTT. The chain is built from TRBV5-4 and TRBJ1-4, with TRBD1 matching over 8 bases. The length of the CDR3 is 14 residues. After removal of 3 bases from V and 7 bases from J, the junction contained 5 bases not matched to a gene. Germline V gene lookup returns CDR1 SGHNT and CDR2 YYREEE (reference sequence).

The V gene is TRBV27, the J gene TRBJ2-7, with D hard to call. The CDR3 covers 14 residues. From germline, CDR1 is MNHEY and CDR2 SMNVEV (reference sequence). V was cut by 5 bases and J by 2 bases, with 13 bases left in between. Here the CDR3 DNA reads TGTGCCAGCAGTCCTCGATCGTCAACCTACGAGCAGTACTTC. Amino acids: CASSPRSSTYEQYF.

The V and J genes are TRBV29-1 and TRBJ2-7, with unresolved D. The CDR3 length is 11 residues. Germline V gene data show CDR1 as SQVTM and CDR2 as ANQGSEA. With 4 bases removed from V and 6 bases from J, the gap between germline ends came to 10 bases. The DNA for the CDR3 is TGCAGCGTTGTAGTAGTACGCGAGCAGTACTTC. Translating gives CSVVVVREQYF.

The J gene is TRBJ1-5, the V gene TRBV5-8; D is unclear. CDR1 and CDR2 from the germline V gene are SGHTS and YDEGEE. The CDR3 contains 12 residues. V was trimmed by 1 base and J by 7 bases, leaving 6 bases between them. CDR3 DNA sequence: TGTGCCAGCAGCTTGATCGACCAGCCCCAGCATTTT. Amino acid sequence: CASSLIDQPQHF.

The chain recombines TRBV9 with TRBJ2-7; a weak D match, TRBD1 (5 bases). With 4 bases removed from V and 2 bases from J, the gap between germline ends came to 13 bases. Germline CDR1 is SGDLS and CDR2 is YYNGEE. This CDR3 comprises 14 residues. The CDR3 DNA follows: TGTGCCAGCAGCACGCAGGGCTTCGCCTACGAGCAGTACTTC. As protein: CASSTQGFAYEQYF.

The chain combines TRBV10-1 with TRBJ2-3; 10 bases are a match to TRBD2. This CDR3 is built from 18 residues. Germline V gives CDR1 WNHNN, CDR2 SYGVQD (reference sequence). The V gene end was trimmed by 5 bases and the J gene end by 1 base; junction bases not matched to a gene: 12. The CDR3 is CASSMGTSAGGGTDTQYF. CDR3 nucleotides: TGCGCCAGCAGTATGGGGACTAGCGCGGGAGGGGGCACAGATACGCAGTATTTT.

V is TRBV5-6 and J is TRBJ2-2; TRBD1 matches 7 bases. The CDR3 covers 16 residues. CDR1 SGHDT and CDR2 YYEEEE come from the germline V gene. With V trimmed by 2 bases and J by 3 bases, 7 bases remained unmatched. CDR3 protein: CASSFKDRRHTGELFF. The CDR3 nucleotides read TGTGCCAGCAGCTTCAAGGACAGGCGACACACCGGGGAGCTGTTTTTT.

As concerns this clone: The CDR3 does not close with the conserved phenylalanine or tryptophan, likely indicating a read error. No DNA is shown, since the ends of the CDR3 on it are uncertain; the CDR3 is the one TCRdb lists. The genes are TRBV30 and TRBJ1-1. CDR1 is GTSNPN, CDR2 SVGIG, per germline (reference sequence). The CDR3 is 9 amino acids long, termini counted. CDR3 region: CAWTMVGLR.

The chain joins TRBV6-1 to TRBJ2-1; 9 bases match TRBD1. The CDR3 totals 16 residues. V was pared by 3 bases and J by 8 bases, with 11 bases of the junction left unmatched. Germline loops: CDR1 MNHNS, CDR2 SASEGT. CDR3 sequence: CASSDGDRAGSDEQFF. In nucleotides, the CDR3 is TGTGCCAGCAGTGATGGGGACAGGGCGGGATCGGATGAGCAGTTCTTC.

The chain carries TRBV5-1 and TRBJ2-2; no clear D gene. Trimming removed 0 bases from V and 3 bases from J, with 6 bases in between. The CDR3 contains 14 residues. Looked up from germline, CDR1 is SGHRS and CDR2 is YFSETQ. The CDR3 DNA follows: TGCGCCAGCAGCTTGGATACGGACACCGGGGAGCTGTTTTTT. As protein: CASSLDTDTGELFF.

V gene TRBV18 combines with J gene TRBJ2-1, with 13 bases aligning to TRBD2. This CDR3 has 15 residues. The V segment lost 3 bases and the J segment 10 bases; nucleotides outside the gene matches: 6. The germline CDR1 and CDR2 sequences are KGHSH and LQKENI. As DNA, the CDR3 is TGTGCCAGCTCACCCCGGACTAGCGGGAGAGTCGAGCAGTTCTTC. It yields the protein CASSPRTSGRVEQFF.

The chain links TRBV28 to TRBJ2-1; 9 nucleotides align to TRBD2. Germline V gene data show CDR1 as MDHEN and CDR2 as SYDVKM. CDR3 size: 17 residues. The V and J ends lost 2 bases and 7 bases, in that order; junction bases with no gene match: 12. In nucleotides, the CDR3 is TGTGCCAGCAGTTTAGGGGCGGGAGGGCCGAAAGAGAATGAGCAGTTCTTC. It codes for CASSLGAGGPKENEQFF.

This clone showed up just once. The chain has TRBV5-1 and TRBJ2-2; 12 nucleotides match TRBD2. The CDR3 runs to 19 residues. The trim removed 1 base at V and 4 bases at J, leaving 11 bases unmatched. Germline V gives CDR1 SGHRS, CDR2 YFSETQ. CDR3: CASSLNQLAGGPSTGELFF. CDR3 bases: TGCGCCAGCAGCTTGAATCAGCTAGCGGGAGGGCCTAGCACCGGGGAGCTGTTTTTT.

This CDR3 reads CASSDRDGNTQYF. DNA of the CDR3: TGTGCCAGCAGTGACCGGGACGGTAATACGCAGTATTTT. The J gene is TRBJ2-3, the V gene TRBV6-4; the D call may be TRBD1 or TRBD2 (5 bases each). V was cut by 2 bases and J by 7 bases, with 10 bases left in between. Germline V gene lookup returns CDR1 MRHNA and CDR2 SNTAGT. The length of the CDR3 is 13 residues.

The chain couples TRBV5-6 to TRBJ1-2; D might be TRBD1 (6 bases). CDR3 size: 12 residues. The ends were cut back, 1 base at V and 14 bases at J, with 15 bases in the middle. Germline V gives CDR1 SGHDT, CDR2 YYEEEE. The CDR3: CASSLYRGLGTF. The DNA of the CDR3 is TGTGCCAGCAGCTTGTACCGGGGGCTGGGTACCTTC.

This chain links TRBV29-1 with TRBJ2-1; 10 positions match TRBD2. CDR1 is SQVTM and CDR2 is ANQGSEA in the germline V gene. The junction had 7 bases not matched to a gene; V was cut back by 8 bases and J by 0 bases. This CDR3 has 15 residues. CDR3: CSIGLAASSYNEQFF. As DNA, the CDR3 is TGCAGCATTGGACTAGCGGCATCCTCCTACAATGAGCAGTTCTTC.

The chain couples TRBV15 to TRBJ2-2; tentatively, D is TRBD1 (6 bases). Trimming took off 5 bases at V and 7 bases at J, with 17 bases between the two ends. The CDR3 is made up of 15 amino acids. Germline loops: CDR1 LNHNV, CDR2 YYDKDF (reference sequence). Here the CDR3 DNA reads TGTGCCACCAGCCCTAACCCAGGGGTTCACGGGGAGCTGTTTTTT. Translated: CATSPNPGVHGELFF.

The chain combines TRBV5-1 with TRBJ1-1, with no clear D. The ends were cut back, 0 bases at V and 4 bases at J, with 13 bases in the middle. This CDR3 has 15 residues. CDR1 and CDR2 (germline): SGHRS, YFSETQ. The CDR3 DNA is TGCGCCAGCAGCTTGGGACTCTATCTGGGCACTGAAGCTTTCTTT. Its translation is CASSLGLYLGTEAFF.

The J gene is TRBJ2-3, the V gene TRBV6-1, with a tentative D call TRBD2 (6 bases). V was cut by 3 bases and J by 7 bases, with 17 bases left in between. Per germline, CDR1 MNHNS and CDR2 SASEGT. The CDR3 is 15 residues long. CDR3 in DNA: TGTGCCAGCAGTGACCCGACGAGCGGGCACTATACGCAGTATTTT. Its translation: CASSDPTSGHYTQYF.

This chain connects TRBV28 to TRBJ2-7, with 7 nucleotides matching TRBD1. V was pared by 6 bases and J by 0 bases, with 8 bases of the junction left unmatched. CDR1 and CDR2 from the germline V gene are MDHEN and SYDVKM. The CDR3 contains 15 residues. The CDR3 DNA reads TGTGCCAGCAGCTCAACAGGGGCCATCTCCTACGAGCAGTACTTC. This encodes CASSSTGAISYEQYF.

For the CDR3, the DNA is TGTGCCAGCAGGAGAACGGGGGGTCAGCCCCAGCATTTT. It yields the protein CASRRTGGQPQHF. The V gene is TRBV6-5, the J gene TRBJ1-5; the D gene is possibly TRBD1 (5 bases). Trimming removed 6 bases at V and 6 bases at J, with 12 bases between. The CDR3 consists of 13 residues. CDR1 and CDR2 from the germline V gene are MNHEY and SVGAGI.

The CDR3: CASSPGQSYGYTF. Written as DNA, the CDR3 is TGTGCCAGCAGCCCTGGACAGTCCTATGGCTACACCTTC. The rearrangement uses TRBV11-2 and TRBJ1-2; tentatively, D is TRBD1 (6 bases). This CDR3 has 13 residues. V shed 5 bases and J shed 4 bases, with 11 bases lying between them. Germline V lookup: CDR1 SGHAT, CDR2 FQNNGV.

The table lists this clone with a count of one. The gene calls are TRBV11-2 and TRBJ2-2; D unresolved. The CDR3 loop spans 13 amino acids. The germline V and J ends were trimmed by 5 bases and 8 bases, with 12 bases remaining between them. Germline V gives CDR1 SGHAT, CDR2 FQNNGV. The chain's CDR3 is CASSPFRTGELFF. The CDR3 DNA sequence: TGTGCCAGCAGCCCTTTTCGAACTGGGGAGCTGTTTTTT.

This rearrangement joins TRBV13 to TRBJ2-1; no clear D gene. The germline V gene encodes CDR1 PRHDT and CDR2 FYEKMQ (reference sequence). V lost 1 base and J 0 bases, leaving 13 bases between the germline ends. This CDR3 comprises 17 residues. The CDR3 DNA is TGTGCCAGCAGCTTAGCTGGCCGATCGAACTCCTACAATGAGCAGTTCTTC. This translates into CASSLAGRSNSYNEQFF.

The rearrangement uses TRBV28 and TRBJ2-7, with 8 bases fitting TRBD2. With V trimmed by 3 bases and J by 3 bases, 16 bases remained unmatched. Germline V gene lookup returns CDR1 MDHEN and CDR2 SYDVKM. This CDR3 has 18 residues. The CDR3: CASSFYVTGSGRDYEQYF. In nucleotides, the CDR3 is TGTGCCAGCAGTTTCTATGTTACGGGGTCCGGGAGGGACTACGAGCAGTACTTC.

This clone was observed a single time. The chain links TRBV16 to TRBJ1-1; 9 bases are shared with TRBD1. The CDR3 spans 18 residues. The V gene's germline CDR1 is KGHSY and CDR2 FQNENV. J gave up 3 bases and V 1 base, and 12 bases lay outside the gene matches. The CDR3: CASSQYRGRIGSDTEAFF. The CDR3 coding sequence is TGTGCCAGCAGCCAATACAGGGGGCGAATTGGTAGCGACACTGAAGCTTTCTTT.

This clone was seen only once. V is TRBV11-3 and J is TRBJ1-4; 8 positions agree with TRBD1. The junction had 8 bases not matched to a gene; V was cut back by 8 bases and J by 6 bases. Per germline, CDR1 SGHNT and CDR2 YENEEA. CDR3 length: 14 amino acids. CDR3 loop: CASGSDREYEKLFF. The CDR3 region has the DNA TGTGCCAGCGGTTCGGACAGGGAGTATGAAAAACTGTTTTTT.

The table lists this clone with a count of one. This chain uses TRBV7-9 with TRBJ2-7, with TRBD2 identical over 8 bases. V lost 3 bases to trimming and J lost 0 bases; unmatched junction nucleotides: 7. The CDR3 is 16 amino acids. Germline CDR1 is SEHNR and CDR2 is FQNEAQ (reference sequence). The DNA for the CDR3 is TGTGCCAGCAGCTTCACCCCGGGACTAGGCTCCTACGAGCAGTACTTC. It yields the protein CASSFTPGLGSYEQYF.

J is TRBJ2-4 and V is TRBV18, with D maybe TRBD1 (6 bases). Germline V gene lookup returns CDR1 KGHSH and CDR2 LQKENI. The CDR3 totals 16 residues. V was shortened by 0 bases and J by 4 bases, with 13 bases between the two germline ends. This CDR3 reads CASSPPHSRGKNIQYF. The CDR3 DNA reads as TGTGCCAGCTCACCACCCCACAGCAGGGGAAAAAACATTCAGTACTTC.